A single sample gave rise to the 30 T cell receptor beta chains below, sequenced in a study of T cells after yellow fever vaccination (dated by TCRdb to between 2018 and 2020). This specimen's treatment or condition label, interpreted: live attenuated yellow fever vaccine strain. Receptor amplification or capture employed 5' RACE. The instrument was an Illumina HiSeq 2500. In-frame beta chains were kept once TCRdb had trimmed the public reads at Q25 with fastp and called clones with MiXCR. A single entry per CDR3 protein holds the most common genes and DNA from its merged rows. This sample is represented by some 100,000 distinct CDR3 sequences; 8.9% of them were singletons. The ten largest clones add up to approximately 15% of the sample. This specimen was CD8+ T cells not binding an NS4B(214-222) dextramer, sorted from PBMCs, taken roughly 15 days after the first yellow fever vaccination. Sample cell subset or site, as interpreted from the label and publication: NS4B epitope dextramer-negative CD8 T cells. These receptors originate from a man younger than 35 who received the YFV17D yellow fever vaccine.

This clonotype has just a few counts. The rearrangement uses TRBV11-2 and TRBJ2-2; D uncertain. Trimming left V 0 bases short and J 2 bases short, with 10 bases between. CDR3 length: 16 residues. From germline, CDR1 is SGHAT and CDR2 FQNNGV. The DNA of the CDR3 is TGTGCCAGCAGCTTAGAATGGCAGGTTAACACCGGGGAGCTGTTTTTT. Encoded protein: CASSLEWQVNTGELFF.

This clonotype was observed a few times. The genes are TRBV6-5 and TRBJ1-2, with 9 bases aligning to TRBD1. V shed 5 bases, J shed 7 bases, and the junction held 2 bases outside the gene matches. Germline V gene sequence: CDR1 MNHEY, CDR2 SVGAGI. This CDR3 contains 12 residues. This CDR3 is CASSDRGSGYTF. DNA of the CDR3: TGTGCCAGCAGTGACAGGGGGTCTGGCTACACCTTC.

This chain uses TRBV4-1 with TRBJ2-2; 9 nucleotides align to TRBD1. The CDR3 has 16 amino acids. Germline V gene data show CDR1 as MGHRA and CDR2 as YSYEKL. V was pared by 3 bases and J by 4 bases, with 6 bases of the junction left unmatched. The CDR3 region has the DNA TGCGCCAGCAGCCAGGGGGACAGGGTGGTCACCGGGGAGCTGTTTTTT. It translates to CASSQGDRVVTGELFF.

This clonotype came up many times. The chain uses TRBV12-3 or TRBV12-4 and TRBJ2-3; 8 bases are shared with TRBD2. V gave up 2 bases and J gave up 2 bases; unmatched junction bases: 3. The length of the CDR3 is 15 residues. The CDR3 region is CASSLLAGYTDTQYF. The CDR3 bases are TGTGCCAGCAGTTTATTAGCGGGGTACACAGATACGCAGTATTTT.

In its sample, this clonotype was seen many times. The chain couples TRBV15 to TRBJ1-5; TRBD1 matches 9 bases. The V and J ends lost 6 bases and 6 bases, in that order; junction bases with no gene match: 6. There are 14 residues in the CDR3. CDR1 LNHNV and CDR2 YYDKDF come from the germline V gene (reference sequence). This CDR3 reads CATRRTGAGQPQHF. DNA for the CDR3: TGTGCCACCAGAAGGACAGGGGCGGGTCAGCCCCAGCATTTT. The full variable domain, in which reference TRBV15 and TRBJ1-5 provide the parts outside the CDR3, is DAMVIQNPRYQVTQFGKPVTLSCSQTLNHNVMYWYQQKSSQAPKLLFHYYDKDFNNEADTPDNFQSRRPNTSFCFLDIRSPGLGDTAMYLCATRRTGAGQPQHFGDGTRLSIL.

This clonotype was picked up a small number of times. The V gene is TRBV6-5, the J gene TRBJ1-4; no firm D call. The germline CDR1 and CDR2 sequences are MNHEY and SVGAGI. This CDR3 has 14 residues. Trimming cost V 8 bases and J 3 bases, with 13 bases left between them. This CDR3 reads CASRLWEANEKLFF. The DNA for the CDR3 is TGTGCCAGCCGTTTGTGGGAGGCTAATGAAAAACTGTTTTTT.

The chain carries TRBV6-2 or TRBV6-3 and TRBJ2-5; 7 bases map to TRBD1. The CDR3 is 15 residues long. Germline loops: CDR1 MNHEY, CDR2 SVGEGT. The junction had 9 bases not matched to a gene; V was cut back by 5 bases and J by 3 bases. The CDR3 region is CASSGDSGHEETQYF. Here the CDR3 DNA reads TGTGCCAGCAGTGGGGACAGTGGCCACGAAGAGACCCAGTACTTC.

The chain joins TRBV6-2 or TRBV6-3 to TRBJ2-7, with 7 bases identical to TRBD1. The V gene's germline CDR1 is MNHEY and CDR2 SVGEGT. The CDR3 contains 15 residues. J gave up 0 bases and V 5 bases, and 7 bases lay outside the gene matches. CDR3 region: CASSHGQVSSYEQYV. The CDR3, as DNA: TGTGCCAGCAGTCACGGACAGGTAAGCTCCTACGAGCAGTACGTC.

The rearrangement joins TRBV9 to TRBJ2-7; D perhaps matches TRBD2 (6 bases). The V end was cut by 7 bases, the J end by 5 bases, with 16 bases between. Per germline, CDR1 SGDLS and CDR2 YYNGEE. The CDR3 has 13 residues. This CDR3 is CASSGDGVNEQYF. CDR3 coding DNA: TGTGCCAGCTCGGGGGATGGGGTCAACGAGCAGTACTTC.

This clonotype was counted at least ten times. The chain combines TRBV25-1 with TRBJ2-7; D not certain. V lost 4 bases and J lost 2, with 9 bases in between. CDR3 length: 13 amino acids. Germline V lookup: CDR1 MGHDK, CDR2 SYGVNS. As DNA, the CDR3 is TGTGCCAGCAGTGTGTACAGCACCTACGAGCAGTACTTC. Residues: CASSVYSTYEQYF.

The V and J genes are TRBV11-2 and TRBJ2-6; tentative D call: TRBD2 (5 bases). Germline V CDR1 and CDR2: SGHAT, FQNNGV. The CDR3 runs to 17 residues. Trimming stripped 1 base from V and 4 bases from J, with 14 bases between. The CDR3 region has the DNA TGTGCCAGCAGCTTAGGGTTTCGGGGTTGGGGGGCCAACGTCCTGACTTTC. Encoded protein: CASSLGFRGWGANVLTF.

The chain joins TRBV7-3 to TRBJ1-2; a possible D gene is TRBD1 (5 bases). V gave up 4 bases and J gave up 8 bases, with 17 bases separating them. Germline CDR1 SGHTA, CDR2 FQGTGA. The CDR3 is made up of 14 amino acids. DNA for the CDR3: TGTGCCAGCAGCTCCGCCGGAGGGGCGGTGGGCTACACCTTC. As protein: CASSSAGGAVGYTF.

This sequence joins TRBV11-1 and TRBJ1-3; no clear D. This CDR3 is 18 amino acids long. V lost 0 bases and J 3 bases, leaving 18 bases between the germline ends. Germline loops: CDR1 SGHAT, CDR2 FQDESV (reference sequence). The CDR3 DNA is TGTGCCAGCAGCTTAGCGTCCGCGGACGGATCTCTTGGAAACACCATATATTTT. Its protein is CASSLASADGSLGNTIYF. Based on the CDR3 plus reference TRBV11-1 and TRBJ1-3, the full variable domain is EAEVAQSPRYKITEKSQAVAFWCDPISGHATLYWYRQILGQGPELLVQFQDESVVDDSQLPKDRFSAERLKGVDSTLKIQPAELGDSAMYLCASSLASADGSLGNTIYFGEGSWLTVV.

This clonotype showed up just a few times. The chain joins TRBV4-3 to TRBJ2-5, with 7 nucleotides matching TRBD2. CDR1 LGHNA and CDR2 YSLEER come from the germline V gene. The CDR3 runs to 13 residues. The ends lost 0 bases at V and 5 bases at J; junction bases unmatched: 0. For the CDR3, the DNA is TGCGCCAGCAGCCAAGACGGGGGGGAGACCCAGTACTTC. It yields the protein CASSQDGGETQYF.

This clonotype was counted a few times. The chain has TRBV30 and TRBJ2-7; the D call may be TRBD1 or TRBD2 (6 bases each). V was shortened by 4 bases and J by 1 base, with 14 bases between the two germline ends. Germline CDR1 reads GTSNPN; CDR2 reads SVGIG (reference sequence). The CDR3 is made up of 14 amino acids. The CDR3 protein is CAWTLGGWSYEQYF. The CDR3 region has the DNA TGTGCCTGGACCCTGGGGGGCTGGTCCTACGAGCAGTACTTC.

This clonotype has just a few counts. The genes are TRBV14 and TRBJ2-3; 7 bases agree with TRBD1. Trimming cost V 3 bases and J 8 bases; bases outside gene matches: 2. CDR3 length equals 12 residues. CDR1 and CDR2 (germline): SGHDN, FVKESK. The CDR3 here is CASSQHRGTQYF. CDR3 DNA sequence: TGTGCCAGCAGCCAGCACAGGGGTACGCAGTATTTT.

The gene calls are TRBV19 and TRBJ2-1, with TRBD1 matching 11 bases. Losses at the gene ends were 3 bases for V and 7 bases for J; bases not matched to a gene: 5. The CDR3 has 15 amino acids. Germline V gives CDR1 LNHDA, CDR2 SQIVND (reference sequence). The CDR3, as DNA: TGTGCCAGTAGTATTCCGGGACAGGGGGGTAATGAGCAGTTCTTC. This translates into CASSIPGQGGNEQFF. Complete variable domain (other parts from reference TRBV19 and TRBJ2-1): DGGITQSPKYLFRKEGQNVTLSCEQNLNHDAMYWYRQDPGQGLRLIYYSQIVNDFQKGDIAEGYSVSREKKESFPLTVTSAQKNPTAFYLCASSIPGQGGNEQFFGPGTRLTVL.

The chain carries TRBV11-2 and TRBJ2-2, with TRBD2 as a possible D gene (6 bases). This CDR3 comprises 18 residues. Germline V gene sequence: CDR1 SGHAT, CDR2 FQNNGV. The germline V and J ends were trimmed by 0 bases and 0 bases, with 14 bases remaining between them. The CDR3 DNA is TGTGCCAGCAGCTTAGAATCCTGGGGCGGGGCGAACACCGGGGAGCTGTTTTTT. Its translation is CASSLESWGGANTGELFF. Using reference TRBV11-2 and TRBJ2-2 for the parts outside the CDR3, the full variable domain is EAGVAQSPRYKIIEKRQSVAFWCNPISGHATLYWYQQILGQGPKLLIQFQNNGVVDDSQLPKDRFSAERLKGVDSTLKIQPAKLEDSAVYLCASSLESWGGANTGELFFGEGSRLTVL.

The CDR3 loop is CASKNGGVLTDTQYF. The CDR3 coding sequence is TGTGCCAGCAAAAACGGGGGGGTACTCACAGATACGCAGTATTTT. The chain has TRBV13 and TRBJ2-3; TRBD2 aligns across 8 bases. This CDR3 has 15 residues. The J segment lost 2 bases and the V segment lost 7 bases, leaving 8 bases of the junction unmatched. The germline V gene encodes CDR1 PRHDT and CDR2 FYEKMQ (reference sequence).

J is TRBJ2-2 and V is TRBV15; a possible D gene is TRBD2 (6 bases). CDR3 length: 14 residues. The germline gives CDR1 LNHNV, CDR2 YYDKDF (reference sequence). Trimming removed 3 bases at V and 8 bases at J, with 13 bases between. The CDR3 sequence: CATSREGRPGELFF. The DNA of the CDR3 is TGTGCCACCAGCAGGGAGGGACGTCCAGGGGAGCTGTTTTTT. The whole variable domain, filled in from reference TRBV15 and TRBJ2-2, reads DAMVIQNPRYQVTQFGKPVTLSCSQTLNHNVMYWYQQKSSQAPKLLFHYYDKDFNNEADTPDNFQSRRPNTSFCFLDIRSPGLGDTAMYLCATSREGRPGELFFGEGSRLTVL.

The V and J genes are TRBV6-1 and TRBJ2-2; D tentatively reads TRBD1 or TRBD2 (5 bases each). The CDR3 loop spans 15 amino acids. The germline CDR1 and CDR2 sequences are MNHNS and SASEGT. V lost 4 bases, J lost 0 bases, and 9 bases lay in between. Written as DNA, the CDR3 is TGTGCCAGCAGTGTAGGGACCACGAACACCGGGGAGCTGTTTTTT. It translates to CASSVGTTNTGELFF.

The rearrangement uses TRBV4-1 and TRBJ2-3; 8 nucleotides agree with TRBD1. This CDR3 is built from 15 residues. Losses at the gene ends were 2 bases for V and 2 bases for J; bases not matched to a gene: 3. The germline V gene has CDR1 MGHRA and CDR2 YSYEKL. In nucleotides, the CDR3 is TGCGCCAGCAGCCAATGGACAGGGAACACAGATACGCAGTATTTT. Translation gives CASSQWTGNTDTQYF.

In DNA, the CDR3 is TGTGCCAGCAGGATAAGTTCCGGGCCGCGCTATGGCTACACCTTC. It yields the protein CASRISSGPRYGYTF. The chain has TRBV6-1 and TRBJ1-2; D unclear. The V end was cut by 6 bases, the J end by 4 bases, with 18 bases between. From germline, CDR1 is MNHNS and CDR2 SASEGT. This CDR3 is built from 15 residues.

This clonotype was observed many times. The gene calls are TRBV27 and TRBJ2-2; TRBD2 aligns across 12 bases. CDR3 length equals 16 residues. With V trimmed by 5 bases and J by 6 bases, 7 bases remained unmatched. CDR1 and CDR2 (germline): MNHEY, SMNVEV (reference sequence). The DNA for the CDR3 is TGTGCCAGCAGTGCTATGACTAGCGGGGGAGCCGGGGAGCTGTTTTTT. Translating it yields CASSAMTSGGAGELFF.

The rearrangement uses TRBV20-1 and TRBJ1-4; D is uncertain. V was cut by 0 bases and J by 7 bases, with 21 bases left in between. The CDR3 extends over 17 amino acids. CDR1 is DFQATT, CDR2 SNEGSKA, per germline (reference sequence). The CDR3 sequence: CSARDRGRLTTTEKLFF. The DNA for the CDR3 is TGCAGTGCTAGAGATCGAGGCAGACTAACGACGACTGAAAAACTGTTTTTT.

The chain carries TRBV12-3 or TRBV12-4 and TRBJ2-5; 10 bases map to TRBD2. Trimming at V came to 7 bases and at J to 6 bases, leaving 8 bases not matched to a gene. This CDR3 has 14 residues. This CDR3 reads CASTVSGGRQTQYF. DNA of the CDR3: TGTGCCAGCACCGTTAGCGGGGGGCGTCAGACCCAGTACTTC.

This clonotype turned up a few times. The DNA of the CDR3 is TGTGCCAGCTCCAGGGGGTCCCGCTACGAGCAGTACGTC. Translation gives CASSRGSRYEQYV. The gene calls are TRBV27 and TRBJ2-7; 7 bases line up with TRBD1. The V gene's germline CDR1 is MNHEY and CDR2 SMNVEV (reference sequence). The CDR3 runs 13 residues. V shed 8 bases, J shed 3 bases, and the junction held 7 bases outside the gene matches.

J is TRBJ2-1 and V is TRBV20-1; D not certain. V dropped 2 bases and J dropped 6 bases, with 5 bases sitting between them. This CDR3 is built from 11 residues. The germline V gene has CDR1 DFQATT and CDR2 SNEGSKA (reference sequence). The DNA of the CDR3 is TGCAGTGCTAGAAGAATCAATGAGCAGTTCTTC. It specifies CSARRINEQFF.

The sample holds many counts of this clonotype. The rearrangement joins TRBV25-1 to TRBJ2-7; weak D call: TRBD2 (6 bases). The CDR3 is 13 amino acids. Germline V lookup: CDR1 MGHDK, CDR2 SYGVNS. V was clipped by 8 bases and J by 3 bases, with 14 bases between them. CDR3 nucleotide sequence: TGTGCCAGCTCTCCGGGACTGAACTACGAGCAGTACGTC. This sequence encodes CASSPGLNYEQYV.

This clonotype was picked up a small number of times. The rearrangement uses TRBV7-2 and TRBJ1-2; 7 bases match TRBD1. Germline CDR1 reads SGHTA; CDR2 reads FQGNSA. The CDR3 loop spans 14 amino acids. V was pared by 1 base and J by 4 bases, with 3 bases of the junction left unmatched. As DNA, the CDR3 is TGTGCCAGCAGCTTAGACGGGACAGTCTATGGCTACACCTTC. The encoded protein is CASSLDGTVYGYTF.